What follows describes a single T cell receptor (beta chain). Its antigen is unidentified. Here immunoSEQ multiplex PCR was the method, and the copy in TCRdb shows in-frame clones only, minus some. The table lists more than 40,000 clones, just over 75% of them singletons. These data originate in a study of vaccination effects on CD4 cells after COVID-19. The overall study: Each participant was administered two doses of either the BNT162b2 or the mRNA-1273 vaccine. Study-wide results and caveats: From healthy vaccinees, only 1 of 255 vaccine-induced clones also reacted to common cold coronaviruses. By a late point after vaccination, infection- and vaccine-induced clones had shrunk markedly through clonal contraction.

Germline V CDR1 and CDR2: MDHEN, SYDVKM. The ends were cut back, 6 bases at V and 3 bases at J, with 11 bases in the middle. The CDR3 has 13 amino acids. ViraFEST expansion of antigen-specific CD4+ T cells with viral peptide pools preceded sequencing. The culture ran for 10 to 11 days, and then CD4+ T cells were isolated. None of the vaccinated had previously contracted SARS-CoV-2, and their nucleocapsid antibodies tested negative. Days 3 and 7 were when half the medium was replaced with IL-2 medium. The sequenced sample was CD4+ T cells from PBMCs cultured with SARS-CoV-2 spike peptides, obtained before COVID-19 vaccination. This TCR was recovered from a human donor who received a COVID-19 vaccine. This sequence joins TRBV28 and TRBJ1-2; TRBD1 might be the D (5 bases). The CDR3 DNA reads TGTGCCAGCAGGGGGGGTTGGGACTATGGCTACACCTTC. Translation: CASRGGWDYGYTF.